Listed below are T cell receptor beta chains from one sample, sequenced in a study of molecular identifiers for immune sequencing clone quantification. TCRdb passed the PCR reads through MiXCR, listing each CDR3 protein once. The sample consists of over 65,000 distinct CDR3 sequences, roughly 25% of them appearing once. The sequencing input was naive CD8+ T cells from blood, with Jurkat cell RNA spiked in. The origin of the receptors is a human donor in good health. Some libraries in this study had Jurkat cell RNA spiked in. The CDR3 runs from the conserved cysteine through the conserved F or W. D genes are given only for firm matches. Clone sizes are given selectively: once, few, many, or a class where the clone is expanded.

V	size	J	D	DNA	CDR3
TRBV6-5	many	TRBJ1-1	-	TGTGCCAGCAGTTACCGGGGAGACACTGAAGCTTTCTTT	CASSYRGDTEAFF
TRBV27	many	TRBJ1-4	-	TGTGCCAGCAGTTTAAAAGGTTGGAATAGTAATGAAAAACTGTTTTTT	CASSLKGWNSNEKLFF
TRBV27	-	TRBJ2-7	-	TGTGCCAGCAGTTTTTTTGGAGGGCCGGGCGAGCAGTACTTC	CASSFFGGPGEQYF
TRBV19	-	TRBJ2-3	TRBD2	TGTGCCAGTGGCAAGACTAGCGGGGGGGCATGGGATACGCAGTATTTT	CASGKTSGGAWDTQYF
TRBV6-6	many	TRBJ2-3	-	TGTGCCAGCAGTAACCCCTTTGGAGGAGGGGCACTCACAGATACGCAGTATTTT	CASSNPFGGGALTDTQYF
TRBV19	-	TRBJ1-1	-	TGTGCCAGTAGTATAGGGTCAGGAATGAACACTGAAGCTTTCTTT	CASSIGSGMNTEAFF
TRBV27	-	TRBJ1-5	-	TGTGCCAGCAGTTTATTGGCTCCTAATCAGCCCCAGCATTTT	CASSLLAPNQPQHF
TRBV7-9	-	TRBJ2-7	-	TGTGCCAGCAGCCTAGGCGCCGGCTACGAGCAGTACTTC	CASSLGAGYEQYF
TRBV6-2/TRBV6-3	many	TRBJ2-1	-	TGTGCCAGCAGTTTCGTATTCCAGGAGCAGTTCTTC	CASSFVFQEQFF
TRBV4-3	many	TRBJ1-3	-	TGCGCCAGCAGCCAAGACAGCCAAACTGGAAACACCATATATTTT	CASSQDSQTGNTIYF
TRBV30	-	TRBJ2-1	-	TGTGCCTGGACAGAACCTACAAATGAGCAGTTCTTC	CAWTEPTNEQFF
TRBV7-8	few	TRBJ1-1	TRBD1	TGTGCCAGCAGCCCAACAGGGGGCGGTTGGAACACTGAAGCTTTCTTT	CASSPTGGGWNTEAFF
TRBV7-2	-	TRBJ2-7	-	TGTGCCGGCTCTCGTAAGGGAGCCTACGAGCAGTACTTC	CAGSRKGAYEQYF
TRBV25-1	many	TRBJ2-7	-	TGTGCCAGCAGCGGAAGCCGGGAGCAGTACTTC	CASSGSREQYF
TRBV27	-	TRBJ2-7	TRBD2	TGTGCCAGCAGTCCGGGACTAGCGTATTACGAGCAGTACTTC	CASSPGLAYYEQYF
TRBV29-1	many	TRBJ2-7	-	TGCAGCGTTGGGACGGACGGCGAGCAGTACTTC	CSVGTDGEQYF
TRBV20-1	many	TRBJ2-1	TRBD1	TGCAGTGCTAGAGATCCGACAGGGCGGTTGTTTTTAGGCAATGAGCAGTTCTTC	CSARDPTGRLFLGNEQFF
TRBV6-5	-	TRBJ2-1	TRBD1	TGTGCCAGCAGCCTTACAGGGGAGACCTACAATGAGCAGTTCTTC	CASSLTGETYNEQFF
TRBV19	many	TRBJ2-5	-	TGTGCCAGTAGCAATTTAGAGACCCAGTACTTC	CASSNLETQYF
TRBV5-6	many	TRBJ1-5	-	TGTGCCAGCAGCGTACAGGATTATAGCAATCAGCCCCAGCATTTT	CASSVQDYSNQPQHF
TRBV6-2/TRBV6-3	many	TRBJ1-1	-	TGTGCCAGCAGTTACGCGAGGAACACTGAAGCTTTCTTT	CASSYARNTEAFF
TRBV7-2	few	TRBJ2-3	TRBD1	TGTGCCAGCAGCTCAAGGACCGGGACAGGGAGGGCAGATACGCAGTATTTT	CASSSRTGTGRADTQYF
TRBV7-9	few	TRBJ2-1	TRBD2	TGTGCCAGCAGCAATGACAGGGGGGACCCTAGCGGGGGGAGCTCCTACAATGAGCAGTTCTTC	CASSNDRGDPSGGSSYNEQFF
TRBV10-3	-	TRBJ2-7	-	TGTGCCATCAGTACGGACAGATCGTACGAGCAGTACTTC	CAISTDRSYEQYF
TRBV7-6	-	TRBJ1-1	TRBD1	TGTGCCAGCGGCCTAGCGACAGGGGATTCCACTGAAGCTTTCTTT	CASGLATGDSTEAFF
TRBV6-2/TRBV6-3	few	TRBJ2-1	-	TGTGCCAGCAGCCCTACTCGTGAGGGTGAGCAGTTCTTC	CASSPTREGEQFF
TRBV11-2	few	TRBJ1-5	-	TGTGCCAGCAGCTGGGACCTCCTTAAGCCCCAGCATTTT	CASSWDLLKPQHF
TRBV30	few	TRBJ2-7	TRBD1	TGTGCCTGGAGGGGGACAGGGGACTACGAGCAGTACTTC	CAWRGTGDYEQYF
TRBV20-1	many	TRBJ2-7	-	TGCAGTGCTAGGGGGAGCTACGAGCAGTACTTC	CSARGSYEQYF
TRBV10-3	many	TRBJ2-7	-	TGTGCCACGGCCGGGGTTCGGGAATACGAGCAGTACTTC	CATAGVREYEQYF
TRBV10-3	-	TRBJ2-7	-	TGTGCCATCAGTGAGTTAGGAGGCTACGAGCAGTACTTC	CAISELGGYEQYF
TRBV11-2	-	TRBJ2-5	TRBD2	TGTGCCAGCAGCTTACTTAGCGGGGGGCCCCAAGAGACCCAGTACTTC	CASSLLSGGPQETQYF
TRBV30	-	TRBJ1-5	-	TGTGCCTGGAGTCCCGGGGCGGGGGAGGCCCAGCATTTT	CAWSPGAGEAQHF
TRBV15	-	TRBJ2-7	-	TGTGCCACCAGCACTAATCGGGGCGCTGGGCAGTACTTC	CATSTNRGAGQYF
TRBV30	-	TRBJ1-1	-	TGCGCCTGGACCCCGGACTCGACAGATGAAACTTTCTTT	CAWTPDSTDETFF
TRBV7-6	few	TRBJ2-5	-	TGTGCCAGCAACCAAGGTGGGGGGGCAGAGACCCAGTACTTC	CASNQGGGAETQYF
TRBV21-1	few	TRBJ2-1	-	TGTGCCAGCAGCAAAGTCAGGGCAGGGGACACGACGAATGAGCAGTTCTTC	CASSKVRAGDTTNEQFF
TRBV5-6	-	TRBJ1-1	-	TGTGCCAGCAGCTTGGAAGGGTTATCGGCCGTGCCGATGAACACTGAAGCTTTCTTT	CASSLEGLSAVPMNTEAFF
TRBV11-2	once	TRBJ2-1	-	TGTGCCAGCAGCTTAGACCGTAGGGGATACAATGAGCAGTTCTTC	CASSLDRRGYNEQFF
TRBV9	many	TRBJ2-5	TRBD2	TGTGCCAGCAGCGTATCCCCCCGACTAGCGGGAGTCGGTGAGACCCAGTACTTC	CASSVSPRLAGVGETQYF
TRBV28	many	TRBJ1-1	TRBD1	TGTGCCAGCAGGGTGGACAGGGAGGGGTTGTACACTGAAGCTTTCTTT	CASRVDREGLYTEAFF
TRBV19	-	TRBJ2-6	-	TGTGCCAGTAGTATAGATCTGACGGCTAGCTCTGGGGCCAACGTCCTGACTTTC	CASSIDLTASSGANVLTF
TRBV12-5	many	TRBJ2-7	-	TGTGCTAGTGGTTATTCCGAGCAGTACTTC	CASGYSEQYF
TRBV28	once	TRBJ1-1	-	TGTGCCAGCAGTATGGGGGGGCAATTCACTGAAGCTTTCTTT	CASSMGGQFTEAFF
TRBV12-3/TRBV12-4	-	TRBJ2-5	-	TGTGCCAGCAGGGAGCTAGGGTCGGAGACCCAGCACTTC	CASRELGSETQHF
TRBV27	few	TRBJ1-1	-	TGTGCCAGCAGTCCGAATTATCGCGATCTCAAAGCTTTCTTT	CASSPNYRDLKAFF
TRBV7-2	many	TRBJ2-7	-	TGTGCCAGCAGCCCGGACAGAAAGTTCTACGAGCAGTACTTC	CASSPDRKFYEQYF
TRBV5-1	-	TRBJ2-2	-	TGCGCCAGCAGCCTAGTTTCGGACAACACCGGGGAGCTGTTTTTT	CASSLVSDNTGELFF
TRBV13	many	TRBJ2-7	TRBD1	TGTGCCAGCAGCTTACCCGGGACAGGGCACGAGCAGTACTTC	CASSLPGTGHEQYF
TRBV2	medium-sized	TRBJ2-4	TRBD1	TGTGCCAGCAGTGGCGACAGGGACGATTCCAAAAACATTCAGTACTTC	CASSGDRDDSKNIQYF
TRBV4-2	many	TRBJ2-7	TRBD1	TGTGCCAGCAGCCAAGAAGAGGGGGCGGGCGCATACGAGCAGTACTTC	CASSQEEGAGAYEQYF
TRBV29-1	many	TRBJ2-4	-	TGCAGCGTTGAGGCGGTGGGCAGGGGAAACATTCAGTACTTC	CSVEAVGRGNIQYF
TRBV29-1	many	TRBJ2-1	TRBD2	TGCAGCGTTGGACTAGCGGGAGTCGGGGAGGAGCAGTTCTTC	CSVGLAGVGEEQFF
TRBV20-1	few	TRBJ1-5	-	TGCAGTGCGGGGGAAGTTGGGTTTGGTAGCAATCAGCCCCAGCATTTT	CSAGEVGFGSNQPQHF
TRBV29-1	-	TRBJ2-7	-	TGCAGCGTTGAAGGTCTCGCGGGGACGGATTACGAGCAGTACTTC	CSVEGLAGTDYEQYF
TRBV30	many	TRBJ2-3	-	TGTGCCTGGAAGGAGGAGGGGAGCACAGATACGCAGTATTTT	CAWKEEGSTDTQYF